These 2 T cell receptor beta chains share one sample of origin, sequenced in a study of blood T cell repertoires in COVID-19. Some clones are missing from TCRdb's copy, which holds only in-frame ones; the method was immunoSEQ multiplex PCR. The table records about 150,000 clones, 78% of them present only once. The sample taken for sequencing was peripheral blood. These receptors came from a man older than 75 with acute or convalescent COVID-19.

As DNA, the CDR3 is TGTGCTTCCGGGGGGCCTAATGAAAAACTGTTTTTT. Amino acids: CASGGPNEKLFF. V gene TRBV6-5 combines with J gene TRBJ1-4, with D perhaps TRBD1 (6 bases). CDR1 is MNHEY and CDR2 is SVGAGI in the germline V gene. This CDR3 region has 12 residues.

V usage is TRBV6-6 and J usage is TRBJ1-4, with TRBD1 matching over 7 bases. This CDR3 has 16 amino acids. V gave up 6 bases and J gave up 1 base; unmatched junction bases: 8. Germline V lookup: CDR1 MNHNY, CDR2 SVGAGI (reference sequence). The DNA for the CDR3 is TGTGCCAGCAGCCAAGACAGGGTAGGAACTAATGAAAAACTGTTTTTT. It is translated as CASSQDRVGTNEKLFF.